This T cell receptor beta chain originates from a study of blood T cells in healthy people across ages. The CDR3 consists of 13 residues. The germline CDR1 and CDR2 sequences are DFQATT and SNEGSKA (reference sequence). A second 7 to 11 cycle PCR used barcoded and J-beta primers. TCRdb called the 5' RACE reads again in MiXCR, with one record for every CDR3 protein. The data show around 1,700,000 distinct CDR3 sequences, with 28% seen just once and 7.7% held by the top ten. The sequenced sample was blood. The chain joins TRBV20-1 to TRBJ2-4; D is unclear. Near its end, the DNA agrees better with TRBJ2-7, so the J call may be wrong. The clonotype was recovered from a woman between 25 and 40 years old in good health. The CDR3 spells CSAPIPETYEQYF. The CDR3 DNA reads as TGCAGTGCCCCAATCCCCGAAACCTACGAGCAGTACTTC.